Below are 14 T cell receptor beta chains sequenced from a single sample in a study of cytomegalovirus exposure and HLA in healthy donors. The study ran its PCR with 60 Vbeta and 13 Jbeta primers. Method: immunoSEQ multiplex PCR; TCRdb's copy keeps in-frame clones and lacks some. The sample consists of 95,000 to 150,000 clones, roughly 80% of them appearing once. Sample: PBMCs. The receptors come from a woman aged 45-59 years in good health and CMV-seronegative.

The chain combines TRBV5-1 with TRBJ2-2; D remains unclear. The germline V and J ends were trimmed by 4 bases and 6 bases, with 7 bases remaining between them. This CDR3 has 12 residues. Germline CDR1 is SGHRS and CDR2 is YFSETQ. The CDR3 DNA follows: TGCGCCAGCAGCCCCAGTGCCGGGGAGCTGTTTTTT. This sequence encodes CASSPSAGELFF. The whole variable domain, filled in from reference TRBV5-1 and TRBJ2-2, reads KAGVTQTPRYLIKTRGQQVTLSCSPISGHRSVSWYQQTPGQGLQFLFEYFSETQRNKGNFPGRFSGRQFSNSRSEMNVSTLELGDSALYLCASSPSAGELFFGEGSRLTVL.

V usage is TRBV6-5 and J usage is TRBJ1-5; 9 bases align to TRBD1. The trim removed 5 bases at V and 1 base at J, leaving 0 bases unmatched. Per germline, CDR1 MNHEY and CDR2 SVGAGI. The CDR3 is 14 amino acids. CDR3 protein: CASSDRGSNQPQHF. The CDR3, as DNA: TGTGCCAGCAGTGACAGGGGGAGCAATCAGCCCCAGCATTTT.

This chain uses TRBV6-1 with TRBJ2-1, with 7 bases lining up with TRBD2. The CDR3 sequence is 14 residues long. V lost 2 bases, J lost 8 bases, and 6 bases stayed unmatched. The V gene's germline CDR1 is MNHNS and CDR2 SASEGT. The DNA for the CDR3 is TGTGCCAGCAGTGAACGAGGGACTATCGATGAGCAGTTCTTC. The encoded protein is CASSERGTIDEQFF.

With regard to this clone: Within the sample, other DNA sequences also encode this same CDR3. V usage is TRBV19 and J usage is TRBJ1-2; D possibly corresponds to TRBD1 (6 bases). The CDR3 covers 14 residues. The germline gives CDR1 LNHDA, CDR2 SQIVND (reference sequence). The germline V and J ends were trimmed by 3 bases and 2 bases, with 10 bases remaining between them. The CDR3 DNA is TGTGCCAGTAGTATCTCAGGGGCCAACTATGGCTACACCTTC. This sequence encodes CASSISGANYGYTF.

The gene calls are TRBV6-6 and TRBJ1-4, with 11 bases identical to TRBD1. The junction had 5 bases not matched to a gene; V was cut back by 6 bases and J by 8 bases. Per germline, CDR1 MNHNY and CDR2 SVGAGI (reference sequence). This CDR3 contains 14 residues. The CDR3 sequence is CASSPGQGGEKLFF. The DNA of the CDR3 is TGTGCCAGCAGCCCGGGACAGGGGGGAGAAAAACTGTTTTTT.

This clone was counted only a few times. CDR3 sequence reads: CASSPGQGVAYNEQFF. The CDR3 DNA sequence: TGTGCCAGCAGTCCGGGACAGGGGGTGGCCTACAATGAGCAGTTCTTC. The chain carries TRBV27 and TRBJ2-1; the match to TRBD1 covers 11 bases. The germline V gene has CDR1 MNHEY and CDR2 SMNVEV (reference sequence). This CDR3 comprises 16 residues. V shed 5 bases and J 2 bases; nucleotides not matched to a gene: 5.

The table lists this clone with a count of one. This chain joins TRBV28 and TRBJ2-7, with 11 bases lining up with TRBD2. There are 18 residues in the CDR3. Per the germline V gene, CDR1 is MDHEN and CDR2 is SYDVKM. The junction had 8 bases not matched to a gene; V was cut back by 0 bases and J by 1 base. The CDR3 reads CASSLWGRWTSGSYEQYF. The DNA of the CDR3 is TGTGCCAGCAGTTTATGGGGTAGATGGACTAGCGGGTCCTACGAGCAGTACTTC.

The genes are TRBV4-2 and TRBJ2-1, with D tentatively TRBD1 (6 bases). The CDR3 is 16 residues long. Trimming took off 1 base at V and 8 bases at J, with 18 bases between the two ends. Germline assignment: CDR1 LGHNA and CDR2 YNFKEQ. This CDR3 is CASSQGLTGEQYEQFF. CDR3 in DNA: TGTGCCAGCAGCCAAGGTCTGACAGGAGAGCAGTATGAGCAGTTCTTC.

The chain carries TRBV11-1 and TRBJ2-5; weak D call: TRBD1 (5 bases). The CDR3 extends over 15 amino acids. V lost 1 base and J lost 5, with 14 bases in between. Germline CDR1 is SGHAT and CDR2 is FQDESV (reference sequence). CDR3 DNA sequence: TGTGCCAGCAGCTTAGATTGGTCCAGGGTTGAGACCCAGTACTTC. Its translation is CASSLDWSRVETQYF.

Concerning this clone itself: Other DNA variants within this sample encode the same CDR3. V and J are TRBV27 and TRBJ2-5; TRBD2 is a possible D gene (6 bases). V was shortened by 3 bases and J by 5 bases, with 13 bases between the two germline ends. CDR3 length: 14 residues. Germline V gives CDR1 MNHEY, CDR2 SMNVEV (reference sequence). The CDR3 DNA sequence: TGTGCCAGCAGTTTCTCGGGGAGGAGGGAGACCCAGTACTTC. Translated: CASSFSGRRETQYF.

The CDR3 reads CASSVVTLSEQFF. The CDR3 nucleotides are TGTGCCAGCAGCGTAGTGACTCTGAGTGAGCAGTTCTTC. The gene calls are TRBV9 and TRBJ2-1; D gene uncertain. Looked up from germline, CDR1 is SGDLS and CDR2 is YYNGEE. V was pared by 0 bases and J by 9 bases, with 10 bases between. The CDR3 is 13 residues long.

V and J are TRBV5-4 and TRBJ2-2; D is possibly TRBD2 (5 bases). This CDR3 comprises 17 residues. Per the germline V gene, CDR1 is SGHNT and CDR2 is YYREEE (reference sequence). Trimming shortened V by 3 bases and J by 6 bases, and 21 bases separated the two germline ends. CDR3 DNA: TGTGCCAGCAGCTCGAAGGTTGCTAGCCAATGGGCCGGGGAGCTGTTTTTT. Protein product: CASSSKVASQWAGELFF.

The V gene is TRBV2, the J gene TRBJ1-1; a weak D match, TRBD1 (5 bases). V was pared by 2 bases and J by 1 base, with 8 bases between. The CDR3 has 14 amino acids. Germline CDR1 is SNHLY and CDR2 is FYNNEI. CDR3 nucleotides: TGTGCCAGCAGTGAACGGACACCGAACACTGAAGCTTTCTTT. Translating it yields CASSERTPNTEAFF. Looking up the rest from reference TRBV2 and TRBJ1-1 gives the full variable domain: EPEVTQTPSHQVTQMGQEVILRCVPISNHLYFYWYRQILGQKVEFLVSFYNNEISEKSEIFDDQFSVERPDGSNFTLKIRSTKLEDSAMYFCASSERTPNTEAFFGQGTRLTVV.

This rearrangement joins TRBV6-5 to TRBJ1-2; D is possibly TRBD1 (6 bases). The CDR3 has 14 amino acids. Trimming stripped 5 bases from V and 6 bases from J, with 16 bases between. The germline V gene encodes CDR1 MNHEY and CDR2 SVGAGI. Here the CDR3 reads CASSGRAGDDGYTF. CDR3 bases: TGTGCCAGCAGTGGCCGCGCAGGGGACGATGGCTACACCTTC.